This entry is about one T cell receptor beta chain. The data belong to a study of blood T cell repertoires in COVID-19. Looking at the study overall: The origin of the acute and convalescent COVID-19 samples was the United States, Italy and Spain. The analysed material was cDNA or gDNA that came from T cells, B-cell-depleted T cells, or PBMCs.

Authors' data handling: Reference gene primers were amplified, and this amplification served to estimate nucleated cell counts. Repertoires were generated with immunoSEQ multiplex PCR, while TCRdb's copy carries only in-frame clones and drops some. From that table come the V and J calls and clone size; the DNA was used to work out D and trimming. The sample shows approximately 69,000 clones, roughly 76% of them seen only once. There are 16 residues in the CDR3. Between the trimmed V and J ends, which lost 5 bases and 6 bases, there was a span of 20 bases. Germline CDR1 SEHNR, CDR2 FQNEAQ (reference sequence).

This TCR was sampled from a woman aged 70-85 years with acute or convalescent COVID-19. Sequencing input: peripheral blood. This chain joins TRBV7-9 and TRBJ2-1; D gene ambiguous. CDR3: CASSPSQVLVGNEQFF. Written as DNA, the CDR3 is TGTGCCAGCAGCCCTTCGCAAGTGCTAGTGGGCAATGAGCAGTTCTTC.